This TCR beta chain was profiled in a study of post-analysis software for immune sequencing data. General study results and limits: Clustering by F measure revealed strong co-clustering among samples prepared together in one batch.

On this clonotype itself: The antigen remains unidentified.

The TCR beta cDNA libraries carried unique molecular identifiers. The authors obtained roughly 500,000 cDNA molecules from approximately 0.95 to 9.8 million T cells. Each CDR3 protein is one row after TCRdb ran MiXCR on the PCR reads. This sample has about 760,000 distinct CDR3 sequences; just under 30% occur once, and the top ten carry 0.56%. Sequencing was done on a sample of blood. The receptor was derived from a girl aged 10-17 years with multiple sclerosis.

CDR3 protein: CASRPHRGRYEQYF. The CDR3 DNA reads TGTGCCAGCAGACCACACAGGGGACGGTACGAGCAGTACTTC. The chain couples TRBV27 to TRBJ2-7, with 7 bases fitting TRBD1. The CDR3 is 14 amino acids. After removal of 6 bases from V and 4 bases from J, the junction contained 9 bases not matched to a gene. The V gene's germline CDR1 is MNHEY and CDR2 SMNVEV (reference sequence).